Presented here are 17 T cell receptor beta chains from one specimen sequenced in a study of blood T cells in healthy people across ages. A second PCR of roughly 7 to 11 cycles used a sample-barcoded 5' primer and a J-beta primer mix. Using its own MiXCR run on the 5' RACE reads, TCRdb lists one record per CDR3 protein. The sample shows 780,000 or so distinct CDR3 sequences, roughly three fifths of them seen only once. Material: blood. The source of these receptors is a man aged 40-50 years in good health.

In DNA form, the CDR3 reads TGTGCCACCAGCAGAGTGGGGGGTAACTATGGCTACACCTTC. Encoded protein: CATSRVGGNYGYTF. The rearrangement joins TRBV15 to TRBJ1-2; D is possibly TRBD1 (5 bases). CDR1 and CDR2 from the germline V gene are LNHNV and YYDKDF (reference sequence). CDR3 size: 14 residues. V shed 1 base and J shed 1 base, with 7 bases lying between them.

This sequence joins TRBV11-2 and TRBJ1-6; 8 bases map to TRBD1. The CDR3 is made up of 15 amino acids. V trimming: 3 bases; J trimming: 11 bases; junction bases outside the gene matches: 9. CDR1 and CDR2 (germline): SGHAT, FQNNGV. For the CDR3, the DNA is TGTGCCAGCAGCTTTCCCACAGGGGGTACTCCACCCCTCCACTTT. Translating it yields CASSFPTGGTPPLHF.

The chain recombines TRBV12-3 or TRBV12-4 with TRBJ1-2; D is unresolved. CDR3 length: 13 residues. V lost 4 bases and J 3 bases, leaving 9 bases between the germline ends. CDR3 sequence reads: CASSSQPYYGYTF. The CDR3 bases are TGTGCCAGCAGTTCACAACCCTACTATGGCTACACCTTC.

This clonotype was observed at least ten times. The V and J genes are TRBV6-1 and TRBJ2-7; TRBD2 might be the D (6 bases). V was clipped by 3 bases and J by 0 bases, with 12 bases between them. This CDR3 contains 15 residues. Germline loops: CDR1 MNHNS, CDR2 SASEGT. The CDR3 is CASSESPSDSYEQYF. Here the CDR3 DNA reads TGTGCCAGCAGTGAGTCCCCTAGCGACTCCTACGAGCAGTACTTC.

This clonotype was detected a few times. This rearrangement joins TRBV7-9 to TRBJ2-5; a weak D match, TRBD2 (6 bases). Germline V gene data show CDR1 as SEHNR and CDR2 as FQNEAQ (reference sequence). The CDR3 sequence is 15 residues long. V lost 7 bases and J 3 bases, leaving 18 bases between the germline ends. CDR3 amino acids: CASTLRSGGEETQYF. The CDR3 DNA sequence: TGTGCCAGCACCCTCCGCAGTGGAGGGGAAGAGACCCAGTACTTC.

This clonotype has more than one count but fewer than ten. The V call is TRBV3-1, the J call TRBJ2-3, with a tentative D call TRBD2 (5 bases). Trimming stripped 1 base from V and 7 bases from J, with 15 bases between. Germline loops: CDR1 LGHDT, CDR2 YNNKEL (reference sequence). There are 15 residues in the CDR3. CDR3 residues: CASSQVVGKPHTQYF. CDR3 bases: TGTGCCAGCAGCCAAGTTGTCGGGAAACCTCATACGCAGTATTTT.

The V and J genes are TRBV11-2 and TRBJ2-1; a possible D gene is TRBD1 (5 bases). The CDR3 covers 14 residues. The germline gives CDR1 SGHAT, CDR2 FQNNGV. The ends were cut back, 0 bases at V and 9 bases at J, with 12 bases in the middle. The CDR3 nucleotides read TGTGCCAGCAGCTTAGACAGGGCGCACAGTGAGCAGTTCTTC. Protein product: CASSLDRAHSEQFF.

The chain couples TRBV29-1 to TRBJ1-1; TRBD1 might be the D (6 bases). The CDR3 has 14 residues. Germline lookup yields CDR1 SQVTM and CDR2 ANQGSEA. Trimming pared 3 bases from V and 4 bases from J, leaving 15 bases between. CDR3 nucleotide sequence: TGCAGCGTTGATAGGGGGACCCCGGGCACTGAAGCTTTCTTT. Translating gives CSVDRGTPGTEAFF.

This chain joins TRBV29-1 and TRBJ2-7; TRBD1 aligns across 10 bases. This CDR3 has 15 amino acids. CDR1 and CDR2 from the germline V gene are SQVTM and ANQGSEA. Germline trimming cut 3 bases from V and 2 bases from J; bases unmatched to any gene: 7. CDR3 residues: CSVEGQGSPPYEQYF. DNA for the CDR3: TGCAGCGTTGAGGGACAGGGGTCTCCCCCCTACGAGCAGTACTTC.

V and J are TRBV6-1 and TRBJ2-5; D perhaps matches TRBD1 (5 bases). V dropped 2 bases and J dropped 7 bases, with 14 bases sitting between them. This CDR3 has 14 amino acids. Germline V lookup: CDR1 MNHNS, CDR2 SASEGT. CDR3 nucleotides: TGTGCCAGCAGTGAACTTAGGCAGGGTTCGACCCAGTACTTC. As protein: CASSELRQGSTQYF.

The chain joins TRBV13 to TRBJ2-5, with 8 bases identical to TRBD2. Germline lookup yields CDR1 PRHDT and CDR2 FYEKMQ (reference sequence). CDR3 length: 17 residues. The junction had 13 bases not matched to a gene; V was cut back by 4 bases and J by 3 bases. The CDR3 bases are TGTGCCAGCAGCTCCCTTCTGGGTAGCGGGAAAAAAGAGACCCAGTACTTC. Amino acids: CASSSLLGSGKKETQYF.

This chain links TRBV7-9 with TRBJ2-6, with 9 positions matching TRBD1. Looked up from germline, CDR1 is SEHNR and CDR2 is FQNEAQ (reference sequence). V dropped 5 bases and J dropped 3; count of bases not matched to a gene: 11. The CDR3 runs to 18 residues. The CDR3 loop is CASSTGTGKLSGANVLTF. In nucleotides, the CDR3 is TGTGCCAGCAGCACCGGGACAGGGAAACTTAGTGGGGCCAACGTCCTGACTTTC.

The chain carries TRBV6-5 and TRBJ2-5; 10 nucleotides align to TRBD1. The CDR3 is 16 residues long. Germline CDR1 reads MNHEY; CDR2 reads SVGAGI. Trimming cost V 7 bases and J 4 bases; bases outside gene matches: 12. This CDR3 is CASNHGPGQGSETQYF. The CDR3 coding sequence is TGTGCCAGCAACCACGGTCCGGGACAGGGGTCAGAGACCCAGTACTTC.

This chain uses TRBV29-1 with TRBJ2-1; 7 nucleotides agree with TRBD2. Trimming at V came to 4 bases and at J to 12 bases, leaving 18 bases not matched to a gene. The CDR3 is made up of 15 amino acids. The germline CDR1 and CDR2 sequences are SQVTM and ANQGSEA. The CDR3 DNA follows: TGCAGCGTTGGAGGGCTAGCGGTAAAACTGAATTGGCAGTTCTTC. Translating it yields CSVGGLAVKLNWQFF.

This clonotype was seen only a few times. V gene TRBV12-3 or TRBV12-4 combines with J gene TRBJ1-1; no firm D call. The CDR3 totals 13 residues. Trimming took off 10 bases at V and 3 bases at J, with 15 bases between the two ends. The chain's CDR3 is CATNRVWDTEAFF. CDR3 DNA sequence: TGTGCCACCAACCGGGTGTGGGACACTGAAGCTTTCTTT.

The chain is built from TRBV27 and TRBJ1-5, with D tentatively TRBD1 (6 bases). CDR1 MNHEY and CDR2 SMNVEV come from the germline V gene (reference sequence). The CDR3 extends over 14 amino acids. Trimming cost V 5 bases and J 5 bases, with 13 bases left between them. CDR3 DNA sequence: TGTGCCAGCAGTGTAGGACAGAGTCATCAGCCCCAGCATTTT. Its protein is CASSVGQSHQPQHF.

The rearrangement uses TRBV28 and TRBJ2-4; possibly TRBD1 for D (6 bases). Trimming stripped 4 bases from V and 1 base from J, with 14 bases between. CDR1 MDHEN and CDR2 SYDVKM come from the germline V gene. This CDR3 has 16 residues. CDR3 loop: CASSSLGTPAKNIQYF. CDR3 coding DNA: TGTGCCAGCAGTTCGTTAGGGACACCTGCCAAAAACATTCAGTACTTC.